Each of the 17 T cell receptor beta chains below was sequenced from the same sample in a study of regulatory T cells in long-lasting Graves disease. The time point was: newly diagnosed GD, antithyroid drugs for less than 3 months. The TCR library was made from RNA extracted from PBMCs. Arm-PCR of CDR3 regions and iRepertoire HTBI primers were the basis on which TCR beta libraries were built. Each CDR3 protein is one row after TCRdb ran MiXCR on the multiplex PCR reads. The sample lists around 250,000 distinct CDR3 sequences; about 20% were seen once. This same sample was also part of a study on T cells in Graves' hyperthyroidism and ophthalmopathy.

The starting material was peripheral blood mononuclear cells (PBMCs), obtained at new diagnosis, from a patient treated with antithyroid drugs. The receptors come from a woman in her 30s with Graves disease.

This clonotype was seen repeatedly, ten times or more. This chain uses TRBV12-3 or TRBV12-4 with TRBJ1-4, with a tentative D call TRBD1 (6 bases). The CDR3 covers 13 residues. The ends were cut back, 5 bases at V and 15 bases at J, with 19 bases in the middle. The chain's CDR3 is CASSADHDRLVFF. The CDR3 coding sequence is TGTGCCAGCAGTGCGGATCATGACAGGCTGGTGTTTTTT.

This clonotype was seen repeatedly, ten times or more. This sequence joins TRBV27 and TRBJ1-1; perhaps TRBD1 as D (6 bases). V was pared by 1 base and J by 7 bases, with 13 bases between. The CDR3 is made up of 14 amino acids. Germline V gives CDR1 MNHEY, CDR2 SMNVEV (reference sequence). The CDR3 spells CASSLWGAHIEAFF. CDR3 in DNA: TGTGCCAGCAGTTTATGGGGGGCCCACATTGAAGCTTTCTTT.

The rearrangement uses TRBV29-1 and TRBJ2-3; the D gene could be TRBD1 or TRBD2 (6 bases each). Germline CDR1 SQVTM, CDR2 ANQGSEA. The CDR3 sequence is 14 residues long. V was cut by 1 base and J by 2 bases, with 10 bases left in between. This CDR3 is CSVEGPGATDTQYF. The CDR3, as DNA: TGCAGCGTTGAAGGCCCGGGGGCCACAGATACGCAGTATTTT.

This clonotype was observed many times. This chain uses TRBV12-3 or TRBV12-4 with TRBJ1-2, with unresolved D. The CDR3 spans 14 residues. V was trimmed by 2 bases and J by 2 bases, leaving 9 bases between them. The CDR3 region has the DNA TGTGCCAGCAGTTTACGGCATGAGAACTATGGCTACACCTTC. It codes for CASSLRHENYGYTF.

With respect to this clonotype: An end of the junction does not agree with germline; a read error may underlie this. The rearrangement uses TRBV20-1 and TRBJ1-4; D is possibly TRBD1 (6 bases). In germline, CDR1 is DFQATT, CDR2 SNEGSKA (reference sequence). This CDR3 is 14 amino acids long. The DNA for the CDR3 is TGCAGTGCTAATAAGGACAGATTGAATGAAGAACTGTTTTTT. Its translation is CSANKDRLNEELFF.

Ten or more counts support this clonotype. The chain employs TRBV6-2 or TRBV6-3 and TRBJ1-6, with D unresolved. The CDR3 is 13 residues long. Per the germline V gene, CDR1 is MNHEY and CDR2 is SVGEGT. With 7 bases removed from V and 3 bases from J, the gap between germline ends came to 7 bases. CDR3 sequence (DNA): TGTGCCAGCAATGAGGACTATAATTCACCCCTCCACTTT. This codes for CASNEDYNSPLHF.

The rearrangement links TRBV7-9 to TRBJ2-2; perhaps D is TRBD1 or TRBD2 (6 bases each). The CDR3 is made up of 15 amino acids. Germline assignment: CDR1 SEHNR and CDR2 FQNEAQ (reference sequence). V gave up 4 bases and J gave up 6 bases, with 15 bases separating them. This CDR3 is CASSSPGGIAGELFF. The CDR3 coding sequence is TGTGCCAGCAGCTCCCCCGGGGGCATCGCCGGGGAGCTGTTTTTT.

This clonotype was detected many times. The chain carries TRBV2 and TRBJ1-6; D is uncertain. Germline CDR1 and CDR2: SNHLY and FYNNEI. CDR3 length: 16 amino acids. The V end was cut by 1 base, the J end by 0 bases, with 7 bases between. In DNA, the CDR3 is TGTGCCAGCAGTGAAGAGGCAGCCTCCTATAATTCACCCCTCCACTTT. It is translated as CASSEEAASYNSPLHF.

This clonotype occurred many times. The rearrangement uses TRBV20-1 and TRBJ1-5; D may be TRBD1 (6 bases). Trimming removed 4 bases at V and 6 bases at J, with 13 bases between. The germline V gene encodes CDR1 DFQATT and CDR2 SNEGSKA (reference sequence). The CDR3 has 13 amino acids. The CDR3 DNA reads TGCAGTGCTACCTCGGAGGGGGTTCAGCCCCAGCATTTT. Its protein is CSATSEGVQPQHF.

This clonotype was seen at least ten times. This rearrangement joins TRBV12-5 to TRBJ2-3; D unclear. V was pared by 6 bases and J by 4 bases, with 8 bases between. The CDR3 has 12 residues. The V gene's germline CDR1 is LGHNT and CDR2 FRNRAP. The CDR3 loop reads CASGPISDTQYF. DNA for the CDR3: TGTGCTAGTGGACCCATCTCAGATACGCAGTATTTT.

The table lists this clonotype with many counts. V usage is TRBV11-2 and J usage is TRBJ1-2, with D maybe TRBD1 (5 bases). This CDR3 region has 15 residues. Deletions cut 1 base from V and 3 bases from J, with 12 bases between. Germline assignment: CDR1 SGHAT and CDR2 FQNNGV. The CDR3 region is CASSLVGEGYYGYTF. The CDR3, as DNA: TGTGCCAGCAGCTTAGTAGGGGAGGGATACTATGGCTACACCTTC.

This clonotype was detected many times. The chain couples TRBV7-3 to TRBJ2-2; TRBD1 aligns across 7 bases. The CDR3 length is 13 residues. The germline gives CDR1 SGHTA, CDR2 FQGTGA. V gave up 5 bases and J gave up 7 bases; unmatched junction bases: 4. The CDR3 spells CASSVDRVGELFF. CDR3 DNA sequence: TGTGCCAGCAGCGTAGACAGGGTCGGGGAGCTGTTTTTT.

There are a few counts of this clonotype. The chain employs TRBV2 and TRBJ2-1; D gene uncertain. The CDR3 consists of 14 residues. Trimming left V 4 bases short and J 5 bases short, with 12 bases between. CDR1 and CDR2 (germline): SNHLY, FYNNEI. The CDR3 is CASSVRQTNNEQFF. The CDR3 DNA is TGTGCCAGCAGTGTGAGACAAACCAACAATGAGCAGTTCTTC.

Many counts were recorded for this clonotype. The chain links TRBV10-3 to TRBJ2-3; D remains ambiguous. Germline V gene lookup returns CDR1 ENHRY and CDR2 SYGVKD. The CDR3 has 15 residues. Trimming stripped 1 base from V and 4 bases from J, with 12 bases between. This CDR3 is CAISEYGPLADTQYF. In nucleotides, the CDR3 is TGTGCCATCAGTGAGTACGGACCCTTGGCAGATACGCAGTATTTT.

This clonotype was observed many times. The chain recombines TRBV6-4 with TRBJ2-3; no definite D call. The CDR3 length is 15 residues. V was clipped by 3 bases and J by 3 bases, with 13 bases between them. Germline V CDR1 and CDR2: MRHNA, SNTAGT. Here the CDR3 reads CASSERHPPTDTQYF. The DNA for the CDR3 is TGTGCCAGCAGTGAACGGCACCCTCCAACAGATACGCAGTATTTT.

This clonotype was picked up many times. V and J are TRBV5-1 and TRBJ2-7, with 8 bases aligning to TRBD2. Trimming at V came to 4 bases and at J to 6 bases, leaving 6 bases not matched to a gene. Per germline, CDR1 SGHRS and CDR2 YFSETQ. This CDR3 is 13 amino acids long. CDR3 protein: CASSIGLAFEQYF. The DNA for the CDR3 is TGCGCCAGCAGCATCGGACTAGCTTTCGAGCAGTACTTC. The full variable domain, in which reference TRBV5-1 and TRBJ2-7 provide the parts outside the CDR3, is KAGVTQTPRYLIKTRGQQVTLSCSPISGHRSVSWYQQTPGQGLQFLFEYFSETQRNKGNFPGRFSGRQFSNSRSEMNVSTLELGDSALYLCASSIGLAFEQYFGPGTRLTVT.

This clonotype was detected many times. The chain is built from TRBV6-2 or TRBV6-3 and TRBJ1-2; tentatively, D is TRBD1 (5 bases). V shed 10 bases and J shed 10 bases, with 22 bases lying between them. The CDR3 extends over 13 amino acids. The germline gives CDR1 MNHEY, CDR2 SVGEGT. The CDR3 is CATGPNSGLDYTF. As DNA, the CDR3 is TGTGCCACAGGACCAAACTCAGGGCTGGACTACACCTTC.